This T cell receptor (beta chain) is from a study of beta chain features in type 1 diabetes (dated by TCRdb to the late 2010s). Study-wide context: No differences in mean age, gender distribution, total cell number or subset yield were found between patients and healthy donors. In the study, recently diagnosed type 1 diabetes patients and matched healthy donors were compared on the TCRB repertoires of their sorted circulating CD4+ T cell subsets. Regulatory and stem cell-like memory subsets were isolated from only 8 patients and roughly 8 healthy donors, whereas naive and central memory subsets came from all 30 or so donors. Across all samples, some 110,000,000 sorted cells were examined, and cell number per subset correlated strongly with RNA yield.

The CDR3 covers 15 residues, taking in both the cysteine and the phenylalanine. Solely the CDR3 DNA is kept, with 45 bases framed from the first base. Ends trimmed: V by 4 bases, J by 8 bases; bases unmatched to a gene: 8. The germline V gene encodes CDR1 SGHRS and CDR2 YFSETQ. This clone was seen a few times. Its target antigen remains unknown. The record has no base qualities; no much larger clone is one base away. The paper as a whole reports these results and caveats: Because small numbers of individuals were included in the HLA sub-analyses, any influence of HLA type on TCRB rearrangement was left unresolved. Naive, central memory and regulatory TCRB repertoires appeared to be more alike among patients than among healthy donors. PCR may preferentially amplify shorter templates, but because patient and control samples were amplified and corrected together, any resulting skew would affect both groups equally. A moderate but significant shortening of TCRB CDR3 length was observed in type 1 diabetes patients in all four CD4+ subsets. Because cDNA was sequenced instead of genomic DNA, highly expressing activated cells could be over-represented, though the groups showed no difference in activation or CD3 levels. Patients with type 1 diabetes made fewer insertions and deleted more nucleotides at VDJ recombination sites, implying thymic rearrangement abnormalities.

The entire isolated RNA was reverse transcribed using the High Capacity cDNA Reverse Transcription Kit, and thus expressed TCRB transcripts were sequenced. Deep immunoSEQ sequencing was applied to naive, central memory and regulatory T cell samples, giving an average of roughly 3.5 million total reads per sample. Sorted cells were lysed in RLT buffer and RNA was extracted with DNase-treated RNeasy Micro or Mini kits, depending on cell number. Each cell subset was processed on its own to prevent cross-contamination, while patient and healthy donor samples were processed together. The immunoSEQ multiplex PCR was used to amplify TCRB sequences from cDNA, generating 87-bp fragments that spanned the CDR3 region. Sequencing of the amplicons was done on the Illumina HiSeq platform. The published analysis was carried out like this. PCR bias was corrected computationally using synthetic template baselines, and reads within Hamming distance 2 were collapsed, with unmergeable singletons discarded. Reads were aligned to IMGT to assign V, D and J genes, CDR3 length, and insertions or deletions at six rearrangement sites. Within each subset, clonotype counts were normalized to sorted cell number, after which true diversity and Gini coefficients were computed with the tcR R package. Repertoire sharing was quantified using the overlap coefficient calculated on TCRB nucleotide sequences. Out-of-frame TCRB sequences from naive cells were analyzed to stand in for the pre-selection repertoire. In TCRdb, the immuneACCESS table is reduced to in-frame sequences with V and J assigned. These tables do not hold every clone; where another copy was compared, an unresolved V gene accounts for under half, and the others remain unexplained. V, J and clone size derive from that table, while D and trimming were established from the DNA sequence. This sample lists hundreds of thousands of clones; around 15% were detected once. 0.035% to 0.045% of the sample is held by the ten biggest clonotypes.

From each donor, a single peripheral blood sample of around 120 mL on average was drawn into heparinised tubes. A BD FACSAria II and a panel including CD45RO, CCR7, CD25, CD127, CD95 and CD27 were used to sort naive, central memory, regulatory and stem cell-like memory CD4+ T cells. Purity was above 98% for every sorted population. PBMCs were isolated immediately by Lymphoprep density gradient centrifugation and stained directly without culture. So that batch effects would be minimized, each experiment stained and sorted samples in pairs, pairing one healthy donor with one patient. The sequence is built from TRBV5-1 and TRBJ1-4; the junction holds 10 bases that match TRBD1. The TCR originated in a man younger than 35 with type 1 diabetes. The sample was naive CD4+ T cells from blood. The cell subset or site tag for this specimen amounts to: true naive CD4+ T cells. In nucleotides, the sequence is TGCGCCAGCAGCCCACTCGGGACAGGGGACGAAAAACTGTTTTTT. It translates to CASSPLGTGDEKLFF.